This T cell receptor (beta chain) stems from a study of cytomegalovirus exposure and HLA in healthy donors. Points from the study as a whole: Cytomegalovirus-associated status was assigned to some 180 TCR beta chains.

On this clone: Its antigen is not known.

Sequenced by immunoSEQ multiplex PCR; TCRdb stores in-frame clones only, minus some. The sample has 200,000 or so clones; roughly 82% are singletons. Germline loops: CDR1 SGHTA, CDR2 FQGNSA. With 3 bases removed from V and 0 bases from J, the gap between germline ends came to 9 bases. The CDR3 consists of 15 residues. The V and J genes are TRBV7-2 and TRBJ1-3; D may be TRBD1 (5 bases). Input material: PBMCs. The sequence derives from a young woman in good health and CMV-seropositive. In DNA, the CDR3 is TGTGCCAGCAGCTTCGCAGGGATCTCTGGAAACACCATATATTTT. It yields the protein CASSFAGISGNTIYF. Full variable domain (rest looked up from reference TRBV7-2 and TRBJ1-3): GAGVSQSPSNKVTEKGKDVELRCDPISGHTALYWYRQSLGQGLEFLIYFQGNSAPDKSGLPSDRFSAERTGGSVSTLTIQRTQQEDSAVYLCASSFAGISGNTIYFGEGSWLTVV.